Below are 14 T cell receptor beta chains sequenced from a single sample in a study of CD8+ T cells in alopecia areata listed by TCRdb under 2018. For 5 or 6 biomarker-study patients, CD4+ cells were further sorted into CD25+CD127- cells. Libraries were constructed by the immunoSEQ multiplex PCR assay. RNA was extracted from all samples and reverse transcribed into cDNA, which served as template for TCR sequencing. TCRdb holds this immuneACCESS table with in-frame rearrangements only. Some clones are missing; in checked studies, unresolved V genes explain under half, and the rest has no known cause. Within this sample are 30,000 to 45,000 clones, with roughly 53% of them counted one time only. The ten biggest clones cover about 1.8% of the sample. What was sequenced was CD4+ Tregs sorted from blood. All receptors come from a human donor with alopecia areata.

This chain joins TRBV30 and TRBJ2-5; D is possibly TRBD2 (5 bases). Germline CDR1 and CDR2: GTSNPN and SVGIG (reference sequence). CDR3 length: 13 amino acids. Between the trimmed V and J ends, which lost 2 bases and 4 bases, there was a span of 11 bases. The CDR3 region is CAWSRASPETQYF. The CDR3 bases are TGTGCCTGGAGTAGGGCTAGCCCAGAGACCCAGTACTTC.

This chain connects TRBV5-1 to TRBJ1-1; D uncertain. Per germline, CDR1 SGHRS and CDR2 YFSETQ. V shed 3 bases and J shed 3 bases, with 9 bases lying between them. CDR3 length: 13 amino acids. Written as DNA, the CDR3 is TGCGCCAGCAGCTCCGGACGGGACACTGAAGCTTTCTTT. Protein product: CASSSGRDTEAFF.

This clone was recorded a few times. The gene calls are TRBV5-4 and TRBJ2-1; 7 bases fit TRBD2. Germline V lookup: CDR1 SGHNT, CDR2 YYREEE (reference sequence). CDR3 length equals 15 residues. J was trimmed by 7 bases and V by 2 bases; bases with no gene match: 9. Here the CDR3 reads CASSFLAGVENEQFF. CDR3 nucleotides: TGTGCCAGCAGCTTTCTTGCGGGAGTGGAGAATGAGCAGTTCTTC. The entire variable domain, with the rest obtained from reference TRBV5-4 and TRBJ2-1, is as follows: ETGVTQSPTHLIKTRGQQVTLRCSSQSGHNTVSWYQQALGQGPQFIFQYYREEENGRGNFPPRFSGLQFPNYSSELNVNALELDDSALYLCASSFLAGVENEQFFGPGTRLTVL.

This clone showed up just once. This chain joins TRBV6-5 and TRBJ2-5, with D possibly matching TRBD1 (5 bases). Trimming stripped 5 bases from V and 3 bases from J, with 16 bases between. CDR3 length: 15 amino acids. The V gene's germline CDR1 is MNHEY and CDR2 SVGAGI. CDR3 DNA sequence: TGTGCCAGCAGTAGACAGTCAATGTCTAAAGAGACCCAGTACTTC. Its protein product is CASSRQSMSKETQYF.

Here the CDR3 DNA reads TGTGCCAGCAGCCAAGAAGCGGCCCGGGGTTCGGACGAGCAGTACTTC. Protein sequence: CASSQEAARGSDEQYF. The chain couples TRBV4-2 to TRBJ2-7; tentatively, D is TRBD2 (5 bases). With 0 bases removed from V and 5 bases from J, the gap between germline ends came to 17 bases. The CDR3 runs 16 residues. Germline CDR1 is LGHNA and CDR2 is YNFKEQ.

The rearrangement uses TRBV7-2 and TRBJ1-2; D ambiguous. V was cut by 5 bases and J by 8 bases, with 12 bases left in between. CDR3 length: 12 amino acids. Germline V CDR1 and CDR2: SGHTA, FQGNSA. CDR3 protein: CASSLSARGYTF. The CDR3 DNA follows: TGTGCCAGCAGCCTATCTGCCCGGGGCTACACCTTC.

In its sample, this clone ranks as medium-sized. The V call is TRBV28, the J call TRBJ1-1, with D perhaps matching TRBD1 (5 bases). Germline CDR1 and CDR2: MDHEN and SYDVKM. V was clipped by 1 base and J by 8 bases, with 11 bases between them. There are 13 residues in the CDR3. CDR3 region: CASSLSQAWEAFF. For the CDR3, the DNA is TGTGCCAGCAGTTTATCACAGGCGTGGGAAGCTTTCTTT.

The chain combines TRBV7-2 with TRBJ1-1; D unclear. This CDR3 has 14 amino acids. Trimming pared 5 bases from V and 0 bases from J, leaving 10 bases between. In germline, CDR1 is SGHTA, CDR2 FQGNSA. This CDR3 reads CASSVGPLNTEAFF. CDR3 bases: TGTGCCAGCAGCGTCGGGCCCCTGAACACTGAAGCTTTCTTT.

The chain joins TRBV6-6 to TRBJ1-1; D is uncertain. The length of the CDR3 is 13 residues. Trimming cost V 2 bases and J 4 bases, with 8 bases left between them. Germline V gene lookup returns CDR1 MNHNY and CDR2 SVGAGI (reference sequence). The CDR3 region has the DNA TGTGCCAGCAGTTACGGAGTCTCCACTGAAGCTTTCTTT. It yields the protein CASSYGVSTEAFF.

This chain joins TRBV7-3 and TRBJ2-1; the D is unclear. CDR1 is SGHTA, CDR2 FQGTGA, per germline. CDR3 length: 13 amino acids. V lost 0 bases and J lost 9, with 9 bases in between. CDR3 sequence reads: CASSLTSTGEQFF. For the CDR3, the DNA is TGTGCCAGCAGCTTAACCAGTACGGGTGAGCAGTTCTTC.

This clone has only one observation. This sequence joins TRBV2 and TRBJ1-2; D perhaps matches TRBD1 (6 bases). Germline V gene lookup returns CDR1 SNHLY and CDR2 FYNNEI. The V and J ends lost 3 bases and 7 bases respectively, with 12 bases between them. The CDR3 length is 13 residues. CDR3 sequence: CASSEGQRGGYTF. CDR3 sequence (DNA): TGTGCCAGCAGTGAGGGACAAAGGGGTGGCTACACCTTC. The full variable domain, in which reference TRBV2 and TRBJ1-2 provide the parts outside the CDR3, is EPEVTQTPSHQVTQMGQEVILRCVPISNHLYFYWYRQILGQKVEFLVSFYNNEISEKSEIFDDQFSVERPDGSNFTLKIRSTKLEDSAMYFCASSEGQRGGYTFGSGTRLTVV.

This clone came up a few times. The chain carries TRBV27 and TRBJ2-5; 8 nucleotides match TRBD1. Germline V gene data show CDR1 as MNHEY and CDR2 as SMNVEV (reference sequence). The junction had 6 bases not matched to a gene; V was cut back by 6 bases and J by 6 bases. This CDR3 has 13 amino acids. The CDR3 DNA reads as TGTGCCAGCAGCAACGACAGGGGAAAGACCCAGTACTTC. It encodes CASSNDRGKTQYF.

Worth noting for this clone: Sequence at one end of the junction differs from germline and may be a read error. The chain couples TRBV5-1 to TRBJ2-6; D gene unclear. Germline CDR1 SGHRS, CDR2 YFSETQ. This CDR3 has 13 amino acids. CDR3 coding DNA: TGCGCCAGCAGCTTGGCCGGTCGGGTGATGCGGTTCTTC. Encoded protein: CASSLAGRVMRFF.

The J gene is TRBJ2-5, the V gene TRBV6-6; 12 nucleotides line up with TRBD2. The length of the CDR3 is 16 residues. Germline loops: CDR1 MNHNY, CDR2 SVGAGI (reference sequence). V lost 6 bases to trimming and J lost 3 bases; unmatched junction nucleotides: 8. The CDR3 is CASSPVLAGGEETQYF. The DNA of the CDR3 is TGTGCCAGCAGCCCCGTGCTAGCGGGAGGGGAAGAGACCCAGTACTTC.